The 27 T cell receptor beta chains below all came from one sample that was sequenced in a study of blood T cells in healthy people across ages. A second PCR of 7 to 11 cycles used a sample-barcoded 5' primer and a J-beta primer mix. A single record per CDR3 protein comes from TCRdb applying MiXCR to the 5' RACE reads. The sample has around 1,900,000 distinct CDR3 sequences, about two fifths seen once. Sequenced sample: blood. The source is a human donor in good health.

The V and J genes are TRBV19 and TRBJ2-7, with TRBD1 matching over 9 bases. This CDR3 region has 17 residues. Germline assignment: CDR1 LNHDA and CDR2 SQIVND (reference sequence). J lost 7 bases, V lost 5 bases, and 18 bases had no gene match. The CDR3 DNA reads TGTGCCAGTAGTGGAGGGACAGGGTCAGGTTTACGTCGGGAGCAGTACTTC. It translates to CASSGGTGSGLRREQYF.

The chain uses TRBV7-8 and TRBJ1-1, with a possible D match to TRBD1 (6 bases). The CDR3 extends over 17 amino acids. Deletions cut 4 bases from V and 1 base from J, with 19 bases between. CDR1 and CDR2 (germline): SGHVS, FQNEAQ. This chain's CDR3 is CASSSETWGAGNTEAFF. The CDR3 bases are TGTGCCAGCAGCTCAGAGACGTGGGGGGCCGGGAACACTGAAGCTTTCTTT.

This clonotype has only a few counts. The chain combines TRBV9 with TRBJ2-1, with 9 positions matching TRBD2. Germline CDR1 reads SGDLS; CDR2 reads YYNGEE. This CDR3 comprises 16 residues. J lost 8 bases, V lost 0 bases, and 9 bases had no gene match. Here the CDR3 DNA reads TGTGCCAGCAGCGTAGGAGGAGGGACTAGCTCCTATGAGCAGTTCTTC. Its translation: CASSVGGGTSSYEQFF.

This clonotype is a singleton in its sample. This chain joins TRBV9 and TRBJ2-3, with a possible D match to TRBD2 (7 bases). Trimming left V 1 base short and J 0 bases short, with 12 bases between. The CDR3 sequence is 16 residues long. Germline V gives CDR1 SGDLS, CDR2 YYNGEE. The chain's CDR3 is CASSVSGEGSTDTQYF. The CDR3 DNA is TGTGCCAGCAGCGTATCAGGGGAGGGGAGCACAGATACGCAGTATTTT.

The chain employs TRBV7-9 and TRBJ2-5; D is undetermined. Germline V gene sequence: CDR1 SEHNR, CDR2 FQNEAQ (reference sequence). The CDR3 contains 16 residues. Trimming cost V 5 bases and J 5 bases, with 21 bases left between them. Here the CDR3 reads CASSPRIPASGETQYF. Written as DNA, the CDR3 is TGTGCCAGCAGCCCAAGAATCCCAGCGTCGGGTGAGACCCAGTACTTC.

The chain carries TRBV9 and TRBJ2-1, with TRBD2 matching over 8 bases. The CDR3 is made up of 16 amino acids. Germline V CDR1 and CDR2: SGDLS, YYNGEE. With V trimmed by 1 base and J by 5 bases, 8 bases remained unmatched. Here the CDR3 reads CASSVLTGGLNNEQFF. CDR3 bases: TGTGCCAGCAGCGTACTGACGGGGGGGCTTAACAATGAGCAGTTCTTC.

This clonotype has only one observation. J is TRBJ2-7 and V is TRBV24-1; maybe TRBD1 (6 bases). Germline V gene data show CDR1 as KGHDR and CDR2 as SFDVKD. Deletions cut 4 bases from V and 7 bases from J, with 13 bases between. The CDR3 has 13 residues. CDR3 amino acids: CATSEGARNEQYF. The CDR3 bases are TGTGCCACCAGTGAGGGGGCCCGCAATGAGCAGTACTTC.

The genes are TRBV15 and TRBJ2-5; D is perhaps TRBD1 (6 bases). This CDR3 is 14 amino acids long. Between the trimmed V and J ends, which lost 5 bases and 3 bases, there was a span of 13 bases. The germline gives CDR1 LNHNV, CDR2 YYDKDF (reference sequence). CDR3 bases: TGTGCCACCAGCCCAAACTCAGGGGAAGAGACCCAGTACTTC. Translated: CATSPNSGEETQYF.

This clonotype appeared a few times. The rearrangement joins TRBV4-1 to TRBJ2-1, with D tentatively TRBD2 (5 bases). In germline, CDR1 is MGHRA, CDR2 YSYEKL. The CDR3 sequence is 17 residues long. The V gene lost 0 bases and the J gene lost 1 base, with 13 bases spanning the gap. CDR3 in amino acids: CASSQDLGRGSYNEQFF. The CDR3, as DNA: TGCGCCAGCAGCCAAGATCTTGGGAGAGGATCCTACAATGAGCAGTTCTTC.

This clonotype was observed a handful of times. The chain has TRBV7-9 and TRBJ2-3; possibly TRBD2 for D (6 bases). Trimming removed 5 bases from V and 3 bases from J, with 15 bases in between. The length of the CDR3 is 15 residues. CDR1 is SEHNR, CDR2 FQNEAQ, per germline (reference sequence). CDR3 DNA sequence: TGTGCCAGCAGCCCCGCGGGGCGGTGGACAGATACGCAGTATTTT. Translation gives CASSPAGRWTDTQYF.

This clonotype was seen a few times. CDR3 loop: CSVVWTGDPYEQYF. As DNA, the CDR3 is TGCAGCGTTGTTTGGACAGGGGACCCCTACGAGCAGTACTTC. The rearrangement links TRBV29-1 to TRBJ2-7; 9 nucleotides align to TRBD1. The CDR3 totals 14 residues. With V trimmed by 4 bases and J by 2 bases, 6 bases remained unmatched. Germline lookup yields CDR1 SQVTM and CDR2 ANQGSEA.

The chain has TRBV10-3 and TRBJ2-5, with 10 bases identical to TRBD2. Germline CDR1 and CDR2: ENHRY and SYGVKD. Trimming at V came to 4 bases and at J to 4 bases, leaving 6 bases not matched to a gene. CDR3 length: 15 residues. The CDR3 spells CAISASSGGGETQYF. CDR3 bases: TGTGCCATCAGTGCGTCTAGCGGGGGAGGAGAGACCCAGTACTTC.

A few counts support this clonotype. This chain links TRBV7-6 with TRBJ1-2; D possibly corresponds to TRBD1 (5 bases). The CDR3 runs 14 residues. Per the germline V gene, CDR1 is SGHVS and CDR2 is FNYEAQ. V was trimmed by 4 bases and J by 6 bases, leaving 15 bases between them. The CDR3 loop reads CASSSPGLKDGYTF. The CDR3 coding sequence is TGTGCCAGCAGCTCTCCGGGACTCAAGGATGGCTACACCTTC.

The rearrangement uses TRBV7-6 and TRBJ2-5; 12 bases are shared with TRBD2. The end of the DNA aligns better with TRBJ2-7, so the J call may be wrong. Germline loops: CDR1 SGHVS, CDR2 FNYEAQ. The CDR3 runs to 19 residues. The CDR3 DNA reads TGTGCCAGCAGCTCACGACTAGCGGGGGTTACCCTTAGCTCCTACGAGCAGTACTTC. This sequence encodes CASSSRLAGVTLSSYEQYF.

The rearrangement uses TRBV6-5 and TRBJ2-7; D is undetermined. Looked up from germline, CDR1 is MNHEY and CDR2 is SVGAGI. The CDR3 has 11 residues. Trimming removed 2 bases from V and 7 bases from J, with 6 bases in between. CDR3: CASSYKEEQYF. As DNA, the CDR3 is TGTGCCAGCAGTTACAAGGAGGAGCAGTACTTC.

This clonotype was found a few times. V and J are TRBV7-9 and TRBJ2-7; TRBD2 might be the D (7 bases). Germline V CDR1 and CDR2: SEHNR, FQNEAQ (reference sequence). This CDR3 is 16 amino acids long. V lost 0 bases and J lost 1, with 13 bases in between. The CDR3, as DNA: TGTGCCAGCAGCTTAGCGCGGGGGACAAGTTCCTACGAGCAGTACTTC. Translated, it gives CASSLARGTSSYEQYF. The full variable domain, with the rest looked up from reference TRBV7-9 and TRBJ2-7, is DTGVSQNPRHKITKRGQNVTFRCDPISEHNRLYWYRQTLGQGPEFLTYFQNEAQLEKSRLLSDRFSAERPKGSFSTLEIQRTEQGDSAMYLCASSLARGTSSYEQYFGPGTRLTVT.

This chain links TRBV12-3 or TRBV12-4 with TRBJ1-2; the D gene is possibly TRBD1 (5 bases). The V and J ends lost 6 bases and 0 bases respectively, with 14 bases between them. The CDR3 has 15 residues. In DNA, the CDR3 is TGTGCCAGCAGCCAGAGTATGGGGGCTAACTATGGCTACACCTTC. Translation gives CASSQSMGANYGYTF.

Details on this clonotype: A read error is possible here, since a much larger clone lies one base away. The V call is TRBV14, the J call TRBJ1-6; D perhaps matches TRBD1 (6 bases). Looked up from germline, CDR1 is SGHDN and CDR2 is FVKESK. CDR3 size: 17 residues. The CDR3 spells CACSLSHGGRWGSPLHF. In nucleotides, the CDR3 is TGTGCCTGCAGCCTCTCACATGGGGGCCGCTGGGGATCACCCCTCCACTTT. The complete variable domain, with remaining parts taken from reference TRBV14 and TRBJ1-6, reads EAGVTQFPSHSVIEKGQTVTLRCDPISGHDNLYWYRRVMGKEIKFLLHFVKESKQDESGMPNNRFLAERTGGTYSTLKVQPAELEDSGVYFCACSLSHGGRWGSPLHFGNGTRLTVT.

The chain uses TRBV25-1 and TRBJ2-7; D gene ambiguous. Per the germline V gene, CDR1 is MGHDK and CDR2 is SYGVNS. The CDR3 is 15 residues long. V gave up 5 bases and J gave up 0 bases, with 14 bases separating them. In DNA form, the CDR3 reads TGTGCCAGCAGTCCTGCAACCTTAACCTCCTACGAGCAGTACTTC. This encodes CASSPATLTSYEQYF.

The rearrangement joins TRBV29-1 to TRBJ1-1; maybe TRBD1 (5 bases). Germline-derived CDR1 and CDR2 are SQVTM and ANQGSEA. The CDR3 is 11 amino acids. The V end was cut by 8 bases, the J end by 2 bases, with 9 bases between. The CDR3 region has the DNA TGCAGCTGTGGGGGTAACACTGAAGCTTTCTTT. Translating it yields CSCGGNTEAFF. The whole variable domain, remainder taken from reference TRBV29-1 and TRBJ1-1, is SAVISQKPSRDICQRGTSLTIQCQVDSQVTMMFWYRQQPGQSLTLIATANQGSEATYESGFVIDKFPISRPNLTFSTLTVSNMSPEDSSIYLCSCGGNTEAFFGQGTRLTVV.

V is TRBV12-3 or TRBV12-4 and J is TRBJ2-3; TRBD2 agrees at 7 bases. The CDR3 covers 16 residues. Losses at the gene ends were 8 bases for V and 4 bases for J; bases not matched to a gene: 15. The CDR3 nucleotides are TGTGCCAGCGGGGTCGCGGGAGACCCTAGGGCAGATACGCAGTATTTT. This encodes CASGVAGDPRADTQYF.

This chain connects TRBV10-3 to TRBJ2-2; D not certain. CDR1 and CDR2 from the germline V gene are ENHRY and SYGVKD. Trimming took 4 bases from V and 1 from J, leaving 13 bases between them. This CDR3 has 16 amino acids. CDR3 DNA: TGTGCCATCAGTGCGGAGCCCCGAGAGAACACCGGGGAGCTGTTTTTT. Its translation: CAISAEPRENTGELFF.

This clonotype was seen a handful of times. The chain carries TRBV12-3 or TRBV12-4 and TRBJ2-7; no reliable D call. Trimming shortened V by 2 bases and J by 6 bases, and 14 bases separated the two germline ends. The CDR3 is 14 residues long. Here the CDR3 reads CASSLQQSLGEQYF. Here the CDR3 DNA reads TGTGCCAGCAGTTTACAACAGTCTCTGGGCGAGCAGTACTTC.

This clonotype was picked up a small number of times. One end of the junction fails to match germline, which may point to a read error. The chain couples TRBV12-3 or TRBV12-4 to TRBJ2-1; 12 positions match TRBD1. The CDR3 contains 15 residues. CDR3 in DNA: TGTACCAGCAGTTACCGGGACAGGGGGCAAAATGAGCAGTTCTTC. Amino acids: CTSSYRDRGQNEQFF.

This clonotype was seen at least ten times. This chain joins TRBV6-1 and TRBJ2-4; 7 bases match TRBD1. The CDR3 extends over 17 amino acids. J lost 1 base, V lost 6 bases, and 12 bases had no gene match. Germline V gene sequence: CDR1 MNHNS, CDR2 SASEGT. The CDR3 spells CASRLISTGAAKNIQYF. CDR3 sequence (DNA): TGTGCCAGCAGGTTAATTTCTACAGGGGCGGCCAAAAACATTCAGTACTTC.

The chain carries TRBV20-1 and TRBJ2-1; TRBD2 matches 7 bases. The V segment lost 4 bases and the J segment 3 bases; nucleotides outside the gene matches: 21. In germline, CDR1 is DFQATT, CDR2 SNEGSKA (reference sequence). The CDR3 spans 19 residues. CDR3 bases: TGCAGTGCTATTGACGTTCGGGCACAGTCGGCGGGGGACTACAATGAGCAGTTCTTC. It translates to CSAIDVRAQSAGDYNEQFF.

The chain has TRBV7-2 and TRBJ2-7, with TRBD2 matching 7 bases. The CDR3 spans 13 residues. With 7 bases clipped from V and 0 bases from J, the junction kept 3 bases outside the gene matches. CDR1 is SGHTA and CDR2 is FQGNSA in the germline V gene. CDR3 DNA: TGTGCCAGCAAGCGGGGCGACTCCTACGAGCAGTACTTC. Encoded protein: CASKRGDSYEQYF.